The clone carrying this T cell receptor (beta chain) was seen once. Its antigen is as yet unknown. The data derive from a study of beta chain features in type 1 diabetes. Markers CD45RO/CCR7/CD25/CD127/CD95/CD27 served to sort CD4+ naive, central memory, regulatory and stem cell-like memory cells. What was sequenced were expressed TCRB transcripts, since all of the isolated RNA had been reverse transcribed. Libraries were prepared by immunoSEQ multiplex PCR; TCRdb keeps only in-frame clonotypes and omits some of them. The repertoire holds 240,000 or so clones, with around 68% as singletons. Losses at the gene ends were 11 bases for V and 2 bases for J; bases not matched to a gene: 13. This CDR3 contains 15 residues. Germline V gene sequence: CDR1 MDHEN, CDR2 SYDVKM. Overall study findings and caveats: Comparison showed that naive, central memory and Treg TCRB repertoires appeared more similar among patients than among healthy donors. A pattern of fewer insertions and more deletions at VDJ junctions was seen in type 1 diabetes patients.

The receptor's source is a man younger than 40 in good health. This chain joins TRBV28 and TRBJ2-7; TRBD1 matches at 9 bases. Sequenced: naive CD4+ T cells from blood. CDR3: CASQARDRAPYEQYF. CDR3 in DNA: TGTGCCTCCCAGGCCCGGGACAGGGCCCCCTACGAGCAGTACTTC.